Included here is one T cell receptor beta chain sequence, with context. Trimming took 4 bases from V and 0 from J, leaving 9 bases between them. CDR1 LGHNA and CDR2 YNFKEQ come from the germline V gene. The CDR3 is made up of 14 amino acids. The sample originates from a study of blood T cell repertoires in COVID-19. As for the study in general: COVID-19 samples, acute and convalescent, were from the United States, Italy and Spain. Nucleic acid was either cDNA or gDNA, and it came from T cells, B-cell-depleted T cells, or PBMCs.

As handled by the study authors: Amplified reference gene primers provided the basis for estimating nucleated cell counts. Using immunoSEQ multiplex PCR, the repertoire was profiled, and TCRdb retains in-frame clones only, with some absent. That table furnishes V, J and clone size, whereas the DNA furnished D and trimming. Among 80,000 to 95,000 clones listed, 87% were seen once. The chain links TRBV4-2 to TRBJ1-1; D gene ambiguous. The TCR comes from a human donor in a cohort sampled during active COVID-19. Sequenced sample: peripheral blood. The chain's CDR3 is CASSLGRLNTEAFF. In DNA form, the CDR3 reads TGTGCCAGCAGCCTCGGGAGACTGAACACTGAAGCTTTCTTT.